This is a list of T cell receptor beta chains from one sample in a study of blood T cell repertoires in COVID-19. Measured with immunoSEQ multiplex PCR; TCRdb has only the in-frame clones, and not every one. The sample has some 210,000 clones; approximately 88% are singletons. The sample consisted of PBMCs or T cells enriched from blood (not recorded which). The receptors shown here come from a man between 18 and 29 years old with acute COVID-19. The CDR3 runs from the conserved cysteine through the conserved F or W. A D gene is named only where the DNA matches it firmly. The size entry is marked missing in some rows and otherwise reads once, few, many or a size class.

CDR3 protein: CSVLDGQGFYGYTF
CDR3 DNA: TGCAGCGTTCTAGACGGACAGGGCTTCTATGGCTACACCTTC
V gene: TRBV29-1
J gene: TRBJ1-2
clone size: .
CDR3 length: 14
D gene: TRBD1

CDR3 protein: CASSAPGQGAPKYF
CDR3 DNA: TGTGCCAGCAGCGCCCCGGGACAGGGGGCGCCGAAATATTTT
V gene: TRBV5-4
J gene: TRBJ1-3
clone size: .
CDR3 length: 14
D gene: TRBD1

CDR3 protein: CASREQGAPYEAFF
CDR3 DNA: TGTGCCAGTAGAGAACAGGGTGCCCCGTATGAAGCTTTCTTT
V gene: TRBV19
J gene: TRBJ1-1
clone size: .
CDR3 length: 14
D gene: .

CDR3 protein: CASSPRTGNSPLHF
CDR3 DNA: TGTGCCAGCAGCCCTAGGACAGGGAATTCACCCCTCCACTTT
V gene: TRBV3-1/TRBV3-2
J gene: TRBJ1-6
clone size: once
CDR3 length: 14
D gene: TRBD1

CDR3 protein: CASSQRAGRETQYF
CDR3 DNA: TGTGCCAGCAGTCAGCGGGCTGGGAGAGAGACCCAGTACTTC
V gene: TRBV2
J gene: TRBJ2-5
clone size: once
CDR3 length: 14
D gene: .

CDR3 protein: CASSPGQVDQPQHF
CDR3 DNA: TGTGCCAGCAGCCCCGGACAGGTAGATCAGCCCCAGCATTTT
V gene: TRBV6-5
J gene: TRBJ1-5
clone size: .
CDR3 length: 14
D gene: TRBD1

CDR3 protein: CAISASGSGETQYF
CDR3 DNA: TGTGCCATCAGTGCTAGCGGGAGTGGGGAGACCCAGTACTTC
V gene: TRBV10-3
J gene: TRBJ2-5
clone size: .
CDR3 length: 14
D gene: TRBD2

CDR3 protein: CASTIQLATDTQYF
CDR3 DNA: TGTGCCAGCACCATCCAACTAGCCACAGATACGCAGTATTTT
V gene: TRBV11-2
J gene: TRBJ2-3
clone size: few
CDR3 length: 14
D gene: .

CDR3 protein: CASSQARRDTQYF
CDR3 DNA: TGCGCCAGCAGCCAAGCTAGGCGGGATACGCAGTATTTT
V gene: TRBV4-3
J gene: TRBJ2-3
clone size: .
CDR3 length: 13
D gene: .

CDR3 protein: CASSGQGSFRDTQYF
CDR3 DNA: TGTGCCAGCAGCGGACAGGGTTCATTCAGAGATACGCAGTATTTT
V gene: TRBV2
J gene: TRBJ2-3
clone size: .
CDR3 length: 15
D gene: TRBD1

CDR3 protein: CASSLDRGYGYTF
CDR3 DNA: TGTGCCAGCAGCTTAGACAGGGGCTATGGCTACACCTTC
V gene: TRBV7-8
J gene: TRBJ1-2
clone size: few
CDR3 length: 13
D gene: TRBD1

CDR3 protein: CASSLGTSVNEQYF
CDR3 DNA: TGTGCCAGCAGCTTAGGGACTAGCGTTAACGAGCAGTACTTC
V gene: TRBV11-2
J gene: TRBJ2-7
clone size: once
CDR3 length: 14
D gene: TRBD2

CDR3 protein: CASSYTPWQINYGYTF
CDR3 DNA: TGTGCCAGCAGTTACACCCCGTGGCAGATTAACTATGGCTACACCTTC
V gene: TRBV6-5
J gene: TRBJ1-2
clone size: .
CDR3 length: 16
D gene: .

CDR3 protein: CASRAYPPQYF
CDR3 DNA: TGTGCCAGCAGGGCTTATCCCCCGCAGTACTTC
V gene: TRBV5-4
J gene: TRBJ2-7
clone size: .
CDR3 length: 11
D gene: .

CDR3 protein: CASSEAFAGWSDTQYF
CDR3 DNA: TGTGCCAGCAGTGAAGCTTTCGCGGGGTGGTCGGATACGCAGTATTTT
V gene: TRBV6-1
J gene: TRBJ2-3
clone size: .
CDR3 length: 16
D gene: .

CDR3 protein: CASSPSTSVYNEQFF
CDR3 DNA: TGTGCCAGCTCACCATCGACTAGCGTCTACAATGAGCAGTTCTTC
V gene: TRBV18
J gene: TRBJ2-1
clone size: .
CDR3 length: 15
D gene: TRBD2